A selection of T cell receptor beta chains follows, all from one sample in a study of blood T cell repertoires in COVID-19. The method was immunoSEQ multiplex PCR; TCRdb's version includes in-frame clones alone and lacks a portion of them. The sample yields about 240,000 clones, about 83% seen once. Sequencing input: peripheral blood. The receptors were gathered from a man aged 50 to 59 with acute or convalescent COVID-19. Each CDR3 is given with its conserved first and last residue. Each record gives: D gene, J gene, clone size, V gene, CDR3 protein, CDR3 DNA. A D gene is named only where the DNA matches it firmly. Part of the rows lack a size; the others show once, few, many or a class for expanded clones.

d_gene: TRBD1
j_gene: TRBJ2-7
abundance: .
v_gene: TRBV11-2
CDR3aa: CASSFLPGQGDEQYF
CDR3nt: TGTGCCAGCAGCTTCCTCCCGGGACAGGGTGACGAGCAGTACTTC

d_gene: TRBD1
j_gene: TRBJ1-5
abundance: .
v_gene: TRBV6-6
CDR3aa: CASSLRVTGSNQPQHF
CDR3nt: TGTGCCAGCAGTCTCCGTGTGACAGGGAGCAATCAGCCCCAGCATTTT

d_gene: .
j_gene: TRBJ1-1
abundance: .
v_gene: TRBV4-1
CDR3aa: CASSQRQTTEAFF
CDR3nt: TGCGCCAGCAGCCAGCGACAGACCACTGAAGCTTTCTTT

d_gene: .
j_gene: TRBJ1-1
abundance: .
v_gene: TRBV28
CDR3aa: CASSPPHLRTEAFF
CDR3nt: TGTGCCAGCAGCCCCCCTCATTTGAGGACTGAAGCTTTCTTT

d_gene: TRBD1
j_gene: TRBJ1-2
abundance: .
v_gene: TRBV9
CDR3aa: CASSVGQGVNNYGYTF
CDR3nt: TGTGCCAGCAGCGTAGGACAGGGGGTGAATAACTATGGCTACACCTTC

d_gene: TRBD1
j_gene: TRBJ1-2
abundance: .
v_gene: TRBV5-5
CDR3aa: CASSFRGGFYGYTF
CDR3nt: TGTGCCAGCAGCTTTAGAGGGGGCTTCTATGGCTACACCTTC

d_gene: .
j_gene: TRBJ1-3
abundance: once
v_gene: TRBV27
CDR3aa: CASSSRGGRGNTIYF
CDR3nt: TGTGCCAGCAGTTCCCGAGGGGGACGAGGAAACACCATATATTTT

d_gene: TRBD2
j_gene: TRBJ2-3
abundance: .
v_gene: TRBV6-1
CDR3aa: CASSEAGGSTDTQYF
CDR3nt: TGTGCCAGCAGTGAGGCGGGGGGGAGCACAGATACGCAGTATTTT

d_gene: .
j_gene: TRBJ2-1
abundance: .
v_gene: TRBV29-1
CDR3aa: CSVEYTFPRGNEQFF
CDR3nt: TGCAGCGTTGAATATACTTTTCCTAGGGGGAATGAGCAGTTCTTC

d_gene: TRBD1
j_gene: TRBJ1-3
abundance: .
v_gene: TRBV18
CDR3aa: CASSPQTGQVFGNTIYF
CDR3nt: TGTGCCAGCTCACCTCAAACGGGACAGGTCTTTGGAAACACCATATATTTT

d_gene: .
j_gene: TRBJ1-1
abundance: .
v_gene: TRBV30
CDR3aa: CAWTLYGESFF
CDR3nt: TGTGCCTGGACTCTATACGGGGAATCTTTCTTT

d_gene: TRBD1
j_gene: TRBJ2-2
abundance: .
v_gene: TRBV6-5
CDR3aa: CASSYLGGRGGELFF
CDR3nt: TGTGCCAGCAGTTACTTAGGGGGCAGGGGCGGGGAGCTGTTTTTT

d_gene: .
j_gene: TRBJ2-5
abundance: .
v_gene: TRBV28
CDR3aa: CASSKRQNQETQYF
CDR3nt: TGTGCCAGCAGCAAACGACAGAATCAAGAGACCCAGTACTTC

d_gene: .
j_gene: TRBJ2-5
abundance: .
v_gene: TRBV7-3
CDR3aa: CASSLIRQGETQYF
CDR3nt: TGTGCCAGCAGCTTAATTAGGCAGGGAGAGACCCAGTACTTC

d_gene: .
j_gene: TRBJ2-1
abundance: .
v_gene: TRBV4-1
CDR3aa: CASSTPIASEQFF
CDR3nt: TGCGCCAGCAGCACACCCATTGCCTCTGAGCAGTTCTTC

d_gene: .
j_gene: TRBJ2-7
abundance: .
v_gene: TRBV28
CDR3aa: CASSLLQHMNYEQYF
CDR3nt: TGTGCCAGCAGTTTGTTACAACATATGAACTACGAGCAGTACTTC

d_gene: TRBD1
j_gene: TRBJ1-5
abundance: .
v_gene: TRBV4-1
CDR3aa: CASSQGQGAGNQPQHF
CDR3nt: TGCGCCAGCAGCCAGGGACAGGGGGCGGGCAATCAGCCCCAGCATTTT

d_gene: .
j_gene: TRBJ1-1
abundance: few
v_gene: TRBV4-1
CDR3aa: CASTPVENVRRGHTEAFF
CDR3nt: TGCGCCAGCACCCCAGTAGAGAACGTACGGCGGGGCCACACTGAAGCTTTCTTT

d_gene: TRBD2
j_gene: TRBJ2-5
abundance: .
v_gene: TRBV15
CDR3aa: CATSRDVGLAETQYF
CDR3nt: TGTGCCACCAGCAGAGATGTAGGACTAGCAGAGACCCAGTACTTC

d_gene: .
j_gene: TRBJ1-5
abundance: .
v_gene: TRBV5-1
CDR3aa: CASSTEGRENQPQHF
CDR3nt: TGCGCCAGCAGCACGGAGGGGCGGGAAAATCAGCCCCAGCATTTT

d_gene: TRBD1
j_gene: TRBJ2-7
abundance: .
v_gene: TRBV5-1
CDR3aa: CASSIWDRTYEQYF
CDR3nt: TGCGCCAGCAGTATTTGGGACAGGACCTACGAGCAGTACTTC

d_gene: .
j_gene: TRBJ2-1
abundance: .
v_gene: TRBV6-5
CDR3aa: CASTPSGDRRNEQFF
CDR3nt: TGTGCCAGCACCCCAAGTGGTGACCGGCGGAATGAGCAGTTCTTC

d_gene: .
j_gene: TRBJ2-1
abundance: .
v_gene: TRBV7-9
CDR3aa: CASSPGLPQFF
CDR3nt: TGTGCCAGCAGCCCAGGTCTTCCACAGTTCTTC

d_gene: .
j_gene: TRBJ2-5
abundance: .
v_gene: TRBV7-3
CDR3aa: CASSSTWGVRETQYF
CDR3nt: TGTGCCAGCAGCTCTACTTGGGGGGTTAGGGAGACCCAGTACTTC

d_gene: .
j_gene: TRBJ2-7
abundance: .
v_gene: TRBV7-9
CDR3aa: CAISSGASTDEQYF
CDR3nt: TGTGCCATAAGTAGTGGGGCATCGACCGACGAGCAGTACTTC

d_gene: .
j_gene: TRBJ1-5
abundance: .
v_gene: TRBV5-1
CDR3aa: CASSLDGVENQPQHF
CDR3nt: TGCGCCAGCAGCTTGGACGGGGTAGAGAATCAGCCCCAGCATTTT

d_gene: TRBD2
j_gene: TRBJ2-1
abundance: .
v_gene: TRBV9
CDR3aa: CASSSPLGSGRLHNEQFF
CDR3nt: TGTGCCAGCAGCTCCCCTCTGGGGAGCGGGAGACTGCACAATGAGCAGTTCTTC

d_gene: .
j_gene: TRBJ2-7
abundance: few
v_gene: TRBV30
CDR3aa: CAWSRGGTGYEQYF
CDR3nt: TGTGCCTGGAGTAGAGGGGGAACTGGCTACGAGCAGTACTTC

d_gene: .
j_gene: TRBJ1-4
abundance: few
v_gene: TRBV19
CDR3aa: CASNRQVGEKLFF
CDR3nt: TGTGCCAGTAACCGACAGGTCGGAGAAAAACTGTTTTTT

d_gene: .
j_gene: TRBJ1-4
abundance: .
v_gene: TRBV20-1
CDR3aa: CSARDEDKLFF
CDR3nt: TGCAGTGCTAGAGACGAGGACAAGCTGTTTTTT

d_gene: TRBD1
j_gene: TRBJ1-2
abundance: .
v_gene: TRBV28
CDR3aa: CASSWGDRGRRGYTF
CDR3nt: TGTGCCAGCAGTTGGGGGGACAGGGGGCGCCGGGGCTACACCTTC

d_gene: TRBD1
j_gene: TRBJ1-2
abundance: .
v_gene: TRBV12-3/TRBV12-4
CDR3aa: CASRGQGAYGYTF
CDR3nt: TGTGCCAGCAGAGGGCAGGGGGCCTATGGCTACACCTTC

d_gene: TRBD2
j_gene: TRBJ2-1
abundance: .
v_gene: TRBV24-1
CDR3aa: CATSAPGTTLNEQFF
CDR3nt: TGTGCCACCAGTGCCCCCGGGACTACCCTTAATGAGCAGTTCTTC

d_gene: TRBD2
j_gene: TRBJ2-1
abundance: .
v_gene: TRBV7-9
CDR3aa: CASSRTGTSGAIEQFF
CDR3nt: TGTGCCAGCAGCCGAACCGGGACTAGCGGAGCTATTGAGCAGTTCTTC

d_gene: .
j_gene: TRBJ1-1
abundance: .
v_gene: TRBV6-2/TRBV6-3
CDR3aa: CASSKNSGYEAFF
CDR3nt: TGTGCCAGCAGCAAAAATTCAGGGTATGAAGCTTTCTTT

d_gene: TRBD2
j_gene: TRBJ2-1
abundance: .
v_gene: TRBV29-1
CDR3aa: CSVATLAVRRDEQFF
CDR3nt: TGCAGCGTCGCTACTCTAGCGGTGCGGAGGGATGAGCAGTTCTTC

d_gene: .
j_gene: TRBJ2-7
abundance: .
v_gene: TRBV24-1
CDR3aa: CATSDSDSSAPYEQYF
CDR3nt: TGTGCCACCAGTGATTCCGACTCCTCAGCTCCCTACGAGCAGTACTTC

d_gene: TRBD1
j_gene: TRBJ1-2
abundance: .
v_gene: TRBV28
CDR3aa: CASTPWQGARDYGYTF
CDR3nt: TGTGCCAGCACCCCCTGGCAGGGGGCTAGGGACTATGGCTACACCTTC

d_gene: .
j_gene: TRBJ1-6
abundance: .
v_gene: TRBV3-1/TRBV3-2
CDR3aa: CASSQDTGSGVSPLHF
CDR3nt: TGTGCCAGCAGCCAAGATACGGGGTCCGGGGTCTCACCCCTCCACTTT

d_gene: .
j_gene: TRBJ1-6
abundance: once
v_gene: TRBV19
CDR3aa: CASSIRSYGSPLHF
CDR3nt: TGTGCCAGTAGTATCCGTTCCTATGGTTCACCCCTCCACTTT

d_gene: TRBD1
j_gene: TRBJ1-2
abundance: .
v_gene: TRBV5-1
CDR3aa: CASSPGQNYGYTF
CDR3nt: TGCGCCAGCAGCCCGGGACAGAACTATGGCTACACCTTC

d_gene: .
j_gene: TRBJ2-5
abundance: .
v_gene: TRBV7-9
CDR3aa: CASSLVFQETQYF
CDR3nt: TGTGCCAGCAGCTTAGTCTTTCAAGAGACCCAGTACTTC

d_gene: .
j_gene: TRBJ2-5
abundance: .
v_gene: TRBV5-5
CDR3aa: CASSPGQAEGETQYF
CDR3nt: TGTGCCAGCAGCCCCGGACAGGCGGAGGGGGAGACCCAGTACTTC

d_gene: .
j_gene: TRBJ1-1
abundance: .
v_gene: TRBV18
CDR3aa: CASSPSSLSTEAFF
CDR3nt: TGTGCCAGCTCACCATCCTCCCTGAGCACTGAAGCTTTCTTT

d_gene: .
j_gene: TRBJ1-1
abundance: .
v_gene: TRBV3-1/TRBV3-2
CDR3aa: CAATGHPNTEAFF
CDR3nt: TGTGCCGCCACGGGACACCCGAACACTGAAGCTTTCTTT

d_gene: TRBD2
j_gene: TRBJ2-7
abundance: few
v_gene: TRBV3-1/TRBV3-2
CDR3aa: CASSQAGVTYEQYF
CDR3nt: TGTGCCAGCAGCCAGGCGGGAGTAACCTACGAGCAGTACTTC

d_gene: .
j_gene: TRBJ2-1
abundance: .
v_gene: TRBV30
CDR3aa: CAWSGRAVYEQFF
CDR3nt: TGTGCCTGGAGTGGGAGGGCCGTTTATGAGCAGTTCTTC

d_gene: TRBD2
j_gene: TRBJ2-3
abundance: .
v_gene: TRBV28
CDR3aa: CASSSLGSSGPSTDTQYF
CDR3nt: TGTGCCAGCAGTTCCCTTGGATCTAGCGGACCCAGCACAGATACGCAGTATTTT

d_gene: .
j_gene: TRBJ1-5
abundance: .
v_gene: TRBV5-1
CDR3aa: CASSLGSGQPQHF
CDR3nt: TGCGCCAGCAGCTTGGGGAGTGGTCAGCCCCAGCATTTT

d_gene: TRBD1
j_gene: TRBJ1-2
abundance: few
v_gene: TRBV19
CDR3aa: CASTPQGGLIGYTF
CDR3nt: TGTGCCAGTACCCCACAGGGGGGTCTAATTGGCTACACCTTC

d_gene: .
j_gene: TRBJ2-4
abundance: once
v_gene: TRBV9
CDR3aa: CASSAGGQDENIQYF
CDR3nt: TGTGCCAGCAGCGCGGGGGGACAGGATGAAAACATTCAGTACTTC

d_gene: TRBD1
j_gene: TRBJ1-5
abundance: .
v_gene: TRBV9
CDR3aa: CASSAWGQNQPQHF
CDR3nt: TGTGCCAGCAGCGCCTGGGGACAGAATCAGCCCCAGCATTTT

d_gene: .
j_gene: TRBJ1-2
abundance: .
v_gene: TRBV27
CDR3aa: CASSSLSRAGYGYTF
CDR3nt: TGTGCCAGCAGTTCCCTCTCGAGGGCGGGCTATGGCTACACCTTC

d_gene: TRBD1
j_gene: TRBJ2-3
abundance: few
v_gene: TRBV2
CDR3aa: CASSRDRDTDTQYF
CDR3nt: TGTGCCAGCAGTAGGGACAGGGACACAGATACGCAGTATTTT

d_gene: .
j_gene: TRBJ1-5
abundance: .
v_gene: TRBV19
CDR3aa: CASSAGGSNQPQHF
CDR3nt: TGTGCCAGTTCGGCGGGGGGAAGCAATCAGCCCCAGCATTTT